The entry that follows covers one T cell receptor (beta chain) sequence. This sample was included in a study of blood T cell repertoires in COVID-19. Across the study: There were acute and convalescent COVID-19 samples, and they came from the United States, Italy and Spain. PBMCs, B-cell-depleted T cells, or T cells were the source of the cDNA or gDNA that made up the material.

How the authors handled the data: Amplification from reference gene primers served as the basis for estimated nucleated cell counts. The protocol was immunoSEQ multiplex PCR, while the TCRdb copy is restricted to in-frame clones and leaves out a portion. Clone size and the V and J calls come from that table; the DNA yielded D and trimming. The sample gives under 250,000 clones, approximately 87% of which show up once; 6.2% is in the top ten. Unmatched junction bases numbered 12, after V lost 5 bases and J lost 10 bases. Per the germline V gene, CDR1 is LNHDA and CDR2 is SQIVND (reference sequence). This CDR3 is 15 amino acids long.

V gene TRBV19 combines with J gene TRBJ2-1, with TRBD2 identical over 9 bases. The material sequenced was peripheral blood. The receptor was isolated from a man aged 55 to 69 with acute or convalescent COVID-19. The CDR3 region is CASSRTGTSRNEQFF. CDR3 nucleotides: TGTGCCAGTAGTCGCACCGGGACTAGCAGGAACGAGCAGTTCTTC.